The next 13 T cell receptor beta chains were all read from a single sample in a study of OX40 agonist ivuxolimab in advanced cancers. Only in-frame clones appear in the TCRdb table, and some are missing; sequencing was by immunoSEQ multiplex PCR. This sample has roughly 100,000 clones, with approximately 90% found just once. The sequencing here drew on CD4+ or CD8+ T cells sorted from blood, taken in a trial of the OX40 agonist ivuxolimab. The receptors were gathered from an adult with an advanced solid tumor such as melanoma, head and neck, liver or kidney cancer.

The CDR3 region has the DNA TGTGCCAGCACCCGGACAGGGATATGGTACGAGCAGTACTTC. This translates into CASTRTGIWYEQYF. The genes are TRBV28 and TRBJ2-7; 8 bases are shared with TRBD1. Looked up from germline, CDR1 is MDHEN and CDR2 is SYDVKM. CDR3 size: 14 residues. J gave up 4 bases and V 7 bases, and 9 bases lay outside the gene matches.

The chain links TRBV14 to TRBJ2-7; D gene ambiguous. The V and J ends lost 5 bases and 0 bases respectively, with 5 bases between them. This CDR3 region has 12 residues. CDR1 is SGHDN, CDR2 FVKESK, per germline. The CDR3 nucleotides are TGTGCCAGCAGCGCGAGCTCCTACGAGCAGTACTTC. The encoded protein is CASSASSYEQYF.

The chain uses TRBV9 and TRBJ1-1; 8 nucleotides match TRBD1. Germline-derived CDR1 and CDR2 are SGDLS and YYNGEE. This CDR3 is built from 15 residues. The V gene end was trimmed by 3 bases and the J gene end by 6 bases; junction bases not matched to a gene: 10. DNA for the CDR3: TGTGCCAGCAGCGGTATGGTCCCAGGGGGCTCTGAAGCTTTCTTT. This codes for CASSGMVPGGSEAFF.

This clone was recorded only once. V and J are TRBV4-1 and TRBJ2-5, with a possible D match to TRBD2 (6 bases). CDR3 length: 16 amino acids. In germline, CDR1 is MGHRA, CDR2 YSYEKL. The V end lost 4 bases, the J end lost 0 bases, and 15 bases lay between the germline ends. CDR3 amino acids: CASSPRGVADQETQYF. The CDR3 coding sequence is TGCGCCAGCAGCCCCCGTGGCGTAGCGGACCAAGAGACCCAGTACTTC.

The chain couples TRBV7-2 to TRBJ2-1, with D hard to call. The CDR3 runs to 13 residues. With 3 bases removed from V and 4 bases from J, the gap between germline ends came to 7 bases. The germline V gene encodes CDR1 SGHTA and CDR2 FQGNSA. CDR3 sequence: CASSLREYNEQFF. The CDR3 bases are TGTGCCAGCAGCTTGCGAGAGTACAATGAGCAGTTCTTC.

This clone was found once. The chain employs TRBV19 and TRBJ1-2, with 7 bases identical to TRBD1. CDR1 and CDR2 (germline): LNHDA, SQIVND (reference sequence). The junction had 20 bases not matched to a gene; V was cut back by 6 bases and J by 7 bases. CDR3 length: 17 amino acids. CDR3 in DNA: TGTGCCAGTAGGAACCCCGCAGAGACAGGGCGAACACTTGGCTACACCTTC. Residues: CASRNPAETGRTLGYTF.

The V call is TRBV6-5, the J call TRBJ2-7; D perhaps matches TRBD1 (6 bases). The CDR3 has 14 residues. The V gene's germline CDR1 is MNHEY and CDR2 SVGAGI. V lost 5 bases and J 4 bases, leaving 15 bases between the germline ends. CDR3 bases: TGTGCCAGCAGTGGTAAGACAGGAGAGTACGAGCAGTACTTC. This codes for CASSGKTGEYEQYF.

This chain connects TRBV18 to TRBJ1-1; unclear D gene. Germline CDR1 and CDR2: KGHSH and LQKENI. With 3 bases removed from V and 1 base from J, the gap between germline ends came to 12 bases. CDR3 length equals 15 residues. The CDR3 DNA reads as TGTGCCAGCTCACCTCGGAGTCGAGAGAACACTGAAGCTTTCTTT. Residues: CASSPRSRENTEAFF.

The V call is TRBV7-3, the J call TRBJ1-2; 9 bases align to TRBD1. J was trimmed by 7 bases and V by 1 base; bases with no gene match: 7. CDR3 size: 15 residues. Germline V gene lookup returns CDR1 SGHTA and CDR2 FQGTGA. The CDR3 DNA is TGTGCCAGCAGCTTAAGTCGACAGGGGGTTGGTGGCTACACCTTC. Protein sequence: CASSLSRQGVGGYTF.

The chain has TRBV6-4 and TRBJ1-1; 7 bases match TRBD1. Germline V lookup: CDR1 MRHNA, CDR2 SNTAGT. This CDR3 spans 15 amino acids. Trimming cost V 6 bases and J 2 bases; bases outside gene matches: 9. The CDR3 loop is CASRSQDRANTEAFF. CDR3 in DNA: TGTGCCAGCAGATCACAAGACAGGGCAAACACTGAAGCTTTCTTT.

The V and J genes are TRBV30 and TRBJ1-2; TRBD1 might be the D (6 bases). The germline CDR1 and CDR2 sequences are GTSNPN and SVGIG (reference sequence). The CDR3 length is 14 residues. Trimming shortened V by 4 bases and J by 2 bases, and 14 bases separated the two germline ends. CDR3 sequence reads: CAWKLQGTNYGYTF. The CDR3 bases are TGTGCCTGGAAACTCCAGGGGACCAACTATGGCTACACCTTC.

This chain joins TRBV5-5 and TRBJ1-2; TRBD1 agrees at 7 bases. Germline lookup yields CDR1 SGHKS and CDR2 YYEKEE (reference sequence). The ends lost 4 bases at V and 1 base at J; junction bases unmatched: 13. The CDR3 is 17 amino acids. CDR3 in amino acids: CASSLGQAGAINYGYTF. In DNA, the CDR3 is TGTGCCAGCAGCCTCGGACAGGCCGGAGCGATTAACTATGGCTACACCTTC. Complete variable domain (other parts from reference TRBV5-5 and TRBJ1-2): DAGVTQSPTHLIKTRGQQVTLRCSPISGHKSVSWYQQVLGQGPQFIFQYYEKEERGRGNFPDRFSARQFPNYSSELNVNALLLGDSALYLCASSLGQAGAINYGYTFGSGTRLTVV.

CDR3 amino acids: CASSWDGISGNTIYF. Written as DNA, the CDR3 is TGTGCCAGCAGTTGGGACGGAATTTCTGGAAACACCATATATTTT. J is TRBJ1-3 and V is TRBV6-5, with D perhaps matching TRBD1 (5 bases). Germline V gene lookup returns CDR1 MNHEY and CDR2 SVGAGI. CDR3 length: 15 amino acids. With 4 bases removed from V and 1 base from J, the gap between germline ends came to 11 bases.